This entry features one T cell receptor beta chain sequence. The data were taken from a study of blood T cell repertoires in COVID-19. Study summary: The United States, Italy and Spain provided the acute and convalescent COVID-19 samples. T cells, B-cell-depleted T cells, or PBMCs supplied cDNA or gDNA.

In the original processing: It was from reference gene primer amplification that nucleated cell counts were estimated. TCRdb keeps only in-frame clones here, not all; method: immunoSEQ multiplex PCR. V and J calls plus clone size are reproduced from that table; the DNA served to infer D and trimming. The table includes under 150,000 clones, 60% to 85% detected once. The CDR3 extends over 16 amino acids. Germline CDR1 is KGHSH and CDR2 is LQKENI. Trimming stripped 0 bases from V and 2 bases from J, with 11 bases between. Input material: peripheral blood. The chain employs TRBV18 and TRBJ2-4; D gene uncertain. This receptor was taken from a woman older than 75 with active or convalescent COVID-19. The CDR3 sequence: CASSPPGSLSKNIQYF. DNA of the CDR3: TGTGCCAGCTCACCACCGGGCAGTTTGTCCAAAAACATTCAGTACTTC. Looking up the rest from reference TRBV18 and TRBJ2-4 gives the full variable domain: NAGVMQNPRHLVRRRGQEARLRCSPMKGHSHVYWYRQLPEEGLKFMVYLQKENIIDESGMPKERFSAEFPKEGPSILRIQQVVRGDSAAYFCASSPPGSLSKNIQYFGAGTRLSVL.